The 5 T cell receptor beta chains listed next were all sequenced from one sample in a study of cytomegalovirus exposure and HLA in healthy donors. It was with 60 Vbeta and 13 Jbeta primers that the PCR ran. Sequencing used immunoSEQ multiplex PCR; TCRdb keeps in-frame clones, though not all of them. This sample has about 110,000 clones; 55% to 85% occur once, and the top ten carry 7.5% to 9%. Source material: PBMCs. These receptors were taken from a man aged 25 to 40 in good health and CMV-seronegative.

The chain employs TRBV6-5 and TRBJ1-1; possible D gene TRBD1, 6 bases. V was shortened by 4 bases and J by 6 bases, with 12 bases between the two germline ends. The V gene's germline CDR1 is MNHEY and CDR2 SVGAGI. The CDR3 has 13 residues. The CDR3 region has the DNA TGTGCCAGCAGTTCACCCAGGGGCGCTGAAGCTTTCTTT. Translated, it gives CASSSPRGAEAFF.

The J gene is TRBJ2-5, the V gene TRBV7-9, with 10 bases identical to TRBD2. This CDR3 is 15 amino acids long. The germline V gene has CDR1 SEHNR and CDR2 FQNEAQ (reference sequence). V lost 5 bases and J lost 1; bases outside the gene matches: 4. The CDR3 spells CASSLGLAFQETQYF. The CDR3 region has the DNA TGTGCCAGCAGCCTGGGACTAGCGTTCCAAGAGACCCAGTACTTC.

V usage is TRBV27 and J usage is TRBJ2-7, with 7 bases matching TRBD1. Germline lookup yields CDR1 MNHEY and CDR2 SMNVEV (reference sequence). The CDR3 totals 17 residues. After removal of 5 bases from V and 4 bases from J, the junction contained 17 bases not matched to a gene. The DNA for the CDR3 is TGTGCCAGCAGTCAAACCTCGGTAGGGGACAGCCGTTACGAGCAGTACTTC. As protein: CASSQTSVGDSRYEQYF.

J is TRBJ2-7 and V is TRBV7-8, with TRBD1 as a possible D gene (5 bases). Trimming took 6 bases from V and 0 from J, leaving 6 bases between them. The germline gives CDR1 SGHVS, CDR2 FQNEAQ. The CDR3 consists of 12 residues. CDR3 DNA: TGTGCCAGCAGAGGGGCCTCCTACGAGCAGTACTTC. As protein: CASRGASYEQYF. The full variable domain, completed using reference TRBV7-8 and TRBJ2-7, is GAGVSQSPRYKVAKRGQDVALRCDPISGHVSLFWYQQALGQGPEFLTYFQNEAQLDKSGLPSDRFFAERPEGSVSTLKIQRTQQEDSAVYLCASRGASYEQYFGPGTRLTVT.

V is TRBV6-1 and J is TRBJ1-1; D uncertain. The V and J ends lost 3 bases and 5 bases respectively, with 16 bases between them. This CDR3 has 15 residues. Germline CDR1 is MNHNS and CDR2 is SASEGT. CDR3: CASSDPGRRVTEAFF. The CDR3 DNA reads TGTGCCAGCAGTGACCCTGGCAGGCGGGTTACTGAAGCTTTCTTT.